One and the same sample provided the 9 T cell receptor beta chains below, sequenced in a study of STAT5B mutations in CD4+ large granular lymphocyte leukemia. The protocol was immunoSEQ multiplex PCR, while the TCRdb copy is restricted to in-frame clones and leaves out a portion. The table lists almost 20,000 clones, approximately 84% of them singletons. Sequencing was performed on CD4+ T cells from blood buffy coats. Receptor source: a human donor in good health.

V is TRBV5-3 and J is TRBJ1-2; weak D call: TRBD1 (5 bases). TRBV5-3 carries the ORF label, with uncertain function. The CDR3 has 16 amino acids. Trimming pared 4 bases from V and 0 bases from J, leaving 16 bases between. CDR3 protein: CARSRGTDQSNYGYTF. The CDR3 DNA reads TGTGCCAGAAGCCGCGGGACGGACCAATCTAACTATGGCTACACCTTC.

The V and J genes are TRBV6-5 and TRBJ1-2, with 7 bases lining up with TRBD1. V dropped 0 bases and J dropped 9; count of bases not matched to a gene: 1. Germline values: CDR1 MNHEY, CDR2 SVGAGI. The CDR3 contains 12 residues. CDR3 DNA: TGTGCCAGCAGTTACTCGGGACAGCGCTACACCTTC. Residues: CASSYSGQRYTF.

This chain joins TRBV7-2 and TRBJ2-7, with TRBD2 matching 9 bases. The length of the CDR3 is 14 residues. The V gene's germline CDR1 is SGHTA and CDR2 FQGNSA. V was clipped by 3 bases and J by 2 bases; unmatched bases: 2. CDR3: CASSFAGGPYEQYF. As DNA, the CDR3 is TGTGCCAGCAGCTTCGCGGGAGGGCCCTACGAGCAGTACTTC.

The chain is built from TRBV10-2 and TRBJ2-1; 8 bases fit TRBD1. V was clipped by 6 bases and J by 3 bases; unmatched bases: 4. This CDR3 contains 14 residues. Germline CDR1 reads WSHSY; CDR2 reads SAAADI. The CDR3 protein is CASRIGQGYNEQFF. The CDR3 nucleotides are TGCGCCAGCAGGATAGGACAGGGCTACAATGAGCAGTTCTTC.

CDR3 nucleotides: TGTGCCACCAAGGGGAAGGAGGCCTACGAGCAGTACTTC. Translating gives CATKGKEAYEQYF. This chain uses TRBV10-3 with TRBJ2-7; D is perhaps TRBD1 or TRBD2 (5 bases each). V was clipped by 10 bases and J by 2 bases, with 15 bases between them. Germline lookup yields CDR1 ENHRY and CDR2 SYGVKD. The CDR3 consists of 13 residues.

The chain joins TRBV19 to TRBJ1-5, with 8 bases lining up with TRBD1. Germline CDR1 LNHDA, CDR2 SQIVND (reference sequence). This CDR3 contains 15 residues. V dropped 10 bases and J dropped 2; count of bases not matched to a gene: 10. The CDR3 DNA sequence: TGTGCCACAATTCCTTCAGGGGGCGGCAATCAGCCCCAGCATTTT. It encodes CATIPSGGGNQPQHF.

The rearrangement uses TRBV4-1 and TRBJ2-2, with TRBD2 matching 10 bases. The CDR3 is 16 amino acids. Germline trimming cut 5 bases from V and 3 bases from J; bases unmatched to any gene: 6. In germline, CDR1 is MGHRA, CDR2 YSYEKL. The CDR3 region is CASSERLAGDTGELFF. CDR3 coding DNA: TGCGCCAGCAGCGAAAGGCTAGCGGGAGACACCGGGGAGCTGTTTTTT.

The J gene is TRBJ2-5, the V gene TRBV27, with D possibly TRBD2 on 5 matching bases. CDR1 is MNHEY and CDR2 is SMNVEV in the germline V gene (reference sequence). The CDR3 is 13 amino acids. V lost 10 bases to trimming and J lost 5 bases, with 17 bases between them. This CDR3 is CAIRASTPETQYF. As DNA, the CDR3 is TGTGCCATTAGGGCTAGCACCCCGGAGACCCAGTACTTC.

V usage is TRBV6-5 and J usage is TRBJ2-3; 8 bases are shared with TRBD1. The germline CDR1 and CDR2 sequences are MNHEY and SVGAGI. Germline trimming cut 7 bases from V and 7 bases from J; bases unmatched to any gene: 13. This CDR3 region has 15 residues. This chain's CDR3 is CASTRGPTTRNTQYF. CDR3 in DNA: TGTGCCAGCACCAGGGGGCCTACAACTCGTAATACGCAGTATTTT.